Detailed here is one T cell receptor (beta chain). Its cognate antigen is unknown. Original methodology: ImmunoSEQ supplied junction-only sequences lacking quality scores, so filtering was different. Some clones are missing from TCRdb's copy, which holds only in-frame ones; the method was immunoSEQ multiplex PCR. Clone size and the V and J calls come from that table; the DNA yielded D and trimming. The sample lists 630,000 or so clones; roughly 98% were seen once. The source of the sample is a study of shared clonotypes between healthy human individuals. Per germline, CDR1 SGHAT and CDR2 FQNNGV. V lost 6 bases and J 8 bases, leaving 11 bases between the germline ends. The CDR3 contains 12 residues. CD8 cells regarded as naive lacked CD45RO, were positively chosen for CCR7, and omitted terminally differentiated effector memory CD45RA+ cells. Study-wide results and limits: Of the naive CD4 clonotypes, roughly 5.2% were shared across a handful of donors. Estimated richness was generally greater in naive than memory subsets.

This chain uses TRBV11-2 with TRBJ2-1; no clear D gene. The sample was naive CD8+ T cells sorted from blood. This clonotype originated in a man younger than 45 in good health. As DNA, the CDR3 is TGTGCCAGCAGTTTCCCCTTGGATGAGCAGTTCTTC. As protein: CASSFPLDEQFF.